This T cell receptor beta chain was sequenced in a study of esophageal squamous cell carcinoma under preoperative chemotherapy. Study-wide context: Samples included peripheral blood T cells as well as tumor-infiltrating lymphocytes.

In TCRdb, the PCR reads were re-called with MiXCR into one record per CDR3 protein. This sample carries over 9,500 distinct CDR3 sequences, 45% to 55% of them seen once, and the ten largest clones take over 15%. As to this clonotype: The antigen remains undetermined. An end of the junction does not agree with germline; a read error may underlie this.

Per the germline V gene, CDR1 is WNHNN and CDR2 is SYGVQD (reference sequence). CDR3 length equals 15 residues. Indicated time point: before preoperative PTX-NDP chemotherapy. Paclitaxel-nedaplatin chemotherapy was given to patients ahead of their surgery. Study conclusions and caveats: Paclitaxel-nedaplatin therapy caused immediate, substantial clonotype frequency changes. Tumor-infiltrating lymphocytes showed no significant post-chemotherapy TCR diversity increase, unlike peripheral T cells.

The clonotype was recovered from a human donor with esophageal squamous cell carcinoma. The donor label of this sample is uncertain. This chain joins TRBV10-1 and TRBJ2-5; TRBD1 matches at 7 bases. Collection of the sample occurred from a patient given preoperative chemotherapy. The CDR3 bases are TGCGCCAGCAGTGAGGAGGGACAGCGGCAAGAGACGCAGTATTTC. Translation: CASSEEGQRQETQYF.